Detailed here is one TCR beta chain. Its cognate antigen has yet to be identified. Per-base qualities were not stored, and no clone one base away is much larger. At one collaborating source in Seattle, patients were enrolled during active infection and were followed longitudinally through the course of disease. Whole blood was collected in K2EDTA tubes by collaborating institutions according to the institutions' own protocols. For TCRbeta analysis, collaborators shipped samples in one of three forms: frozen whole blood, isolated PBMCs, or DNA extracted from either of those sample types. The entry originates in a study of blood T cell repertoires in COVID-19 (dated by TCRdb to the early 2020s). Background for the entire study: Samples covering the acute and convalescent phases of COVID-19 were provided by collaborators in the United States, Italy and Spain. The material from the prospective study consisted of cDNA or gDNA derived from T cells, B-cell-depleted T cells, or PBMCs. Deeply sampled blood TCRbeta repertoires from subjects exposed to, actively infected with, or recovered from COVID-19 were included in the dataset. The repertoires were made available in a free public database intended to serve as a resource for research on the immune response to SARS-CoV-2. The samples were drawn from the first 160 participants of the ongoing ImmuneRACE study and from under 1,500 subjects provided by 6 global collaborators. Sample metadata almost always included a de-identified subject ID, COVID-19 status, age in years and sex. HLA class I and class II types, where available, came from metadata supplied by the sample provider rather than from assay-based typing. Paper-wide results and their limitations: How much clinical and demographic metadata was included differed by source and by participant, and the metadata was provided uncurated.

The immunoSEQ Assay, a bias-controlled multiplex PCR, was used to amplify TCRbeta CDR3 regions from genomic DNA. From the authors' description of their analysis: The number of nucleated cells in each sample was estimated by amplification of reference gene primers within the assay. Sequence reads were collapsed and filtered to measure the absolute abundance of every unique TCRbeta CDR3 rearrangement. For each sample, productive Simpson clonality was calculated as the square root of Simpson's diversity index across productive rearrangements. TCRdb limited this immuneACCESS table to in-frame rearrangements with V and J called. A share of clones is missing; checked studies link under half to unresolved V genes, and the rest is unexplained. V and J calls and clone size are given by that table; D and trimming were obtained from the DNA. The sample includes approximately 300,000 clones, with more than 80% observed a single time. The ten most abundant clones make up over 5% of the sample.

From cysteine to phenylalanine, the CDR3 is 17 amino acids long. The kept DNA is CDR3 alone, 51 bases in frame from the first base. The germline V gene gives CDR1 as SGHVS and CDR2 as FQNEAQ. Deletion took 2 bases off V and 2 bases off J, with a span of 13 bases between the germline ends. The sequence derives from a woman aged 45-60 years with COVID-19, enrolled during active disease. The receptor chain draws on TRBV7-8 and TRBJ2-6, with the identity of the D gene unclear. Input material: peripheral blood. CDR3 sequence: CASSLPATGPGANVLTF. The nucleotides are TGTGCCAGCAGCTTACCGGCGACTGGTCCTGGGGCCAACGTCCTGACTTTC.